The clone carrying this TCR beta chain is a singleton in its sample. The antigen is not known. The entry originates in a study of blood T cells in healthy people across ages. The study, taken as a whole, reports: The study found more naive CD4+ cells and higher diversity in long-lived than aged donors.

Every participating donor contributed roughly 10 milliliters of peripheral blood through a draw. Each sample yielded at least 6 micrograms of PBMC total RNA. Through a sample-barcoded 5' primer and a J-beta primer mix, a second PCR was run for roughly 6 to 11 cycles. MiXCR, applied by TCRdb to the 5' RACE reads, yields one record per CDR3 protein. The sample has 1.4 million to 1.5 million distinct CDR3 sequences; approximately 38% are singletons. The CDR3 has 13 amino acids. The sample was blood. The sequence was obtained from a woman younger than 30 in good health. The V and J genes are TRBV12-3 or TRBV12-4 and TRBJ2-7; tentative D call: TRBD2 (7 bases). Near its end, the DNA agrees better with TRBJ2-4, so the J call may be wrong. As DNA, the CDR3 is TGTGCCAGCACCCTTTCCGGGGGGCGCATTCAGTACTTC. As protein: CASTLSGGRIQYF.